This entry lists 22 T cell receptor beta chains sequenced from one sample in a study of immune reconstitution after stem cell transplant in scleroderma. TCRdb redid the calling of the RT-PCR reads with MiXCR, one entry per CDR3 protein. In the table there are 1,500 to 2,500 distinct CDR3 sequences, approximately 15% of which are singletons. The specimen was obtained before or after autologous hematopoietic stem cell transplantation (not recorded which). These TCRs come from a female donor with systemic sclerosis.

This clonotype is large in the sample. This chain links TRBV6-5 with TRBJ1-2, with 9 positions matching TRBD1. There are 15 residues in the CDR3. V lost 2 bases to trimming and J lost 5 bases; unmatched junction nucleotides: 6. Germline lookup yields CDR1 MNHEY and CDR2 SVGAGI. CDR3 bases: TGTGCCAGCAGTTACCGAGGACAGGGGTCTTATGGCTACACCTTC. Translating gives CASSYRGQGSYGYTF.

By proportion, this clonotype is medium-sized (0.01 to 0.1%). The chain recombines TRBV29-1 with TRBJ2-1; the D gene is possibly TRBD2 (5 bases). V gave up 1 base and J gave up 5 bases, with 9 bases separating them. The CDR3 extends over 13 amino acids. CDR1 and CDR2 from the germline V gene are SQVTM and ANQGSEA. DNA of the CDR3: TGCAGCGTTGAAGGGCGGGTCGACAATGAGCAGTTCTTC. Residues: CSVEGRVDNEQFF.

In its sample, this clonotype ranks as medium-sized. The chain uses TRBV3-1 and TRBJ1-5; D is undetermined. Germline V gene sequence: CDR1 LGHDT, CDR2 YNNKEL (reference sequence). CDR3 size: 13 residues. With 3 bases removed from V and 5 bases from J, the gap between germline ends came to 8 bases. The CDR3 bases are TGTGCCAGCAGCCAGGGATTCGATCAGCCCCAGCATTTT. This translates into CASSQGFDQPQHF.

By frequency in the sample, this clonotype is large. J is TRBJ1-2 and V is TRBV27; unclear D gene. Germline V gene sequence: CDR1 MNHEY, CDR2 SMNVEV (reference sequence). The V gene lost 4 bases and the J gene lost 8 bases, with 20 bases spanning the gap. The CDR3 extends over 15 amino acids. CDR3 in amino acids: CASSSLLRTRGGYTF. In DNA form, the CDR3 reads TGTGCCAGCAGTTCCCTTCTGAGGACCCGAGGAGGCTACACCTTC.

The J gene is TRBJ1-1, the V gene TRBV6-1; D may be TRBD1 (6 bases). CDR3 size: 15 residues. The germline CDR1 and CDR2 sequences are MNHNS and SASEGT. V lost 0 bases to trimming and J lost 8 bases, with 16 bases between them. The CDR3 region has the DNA TGTGCCAGCAGTGAAGCGCTTGGGGGCGGAATAGAAGCTTTCTTT. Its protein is CASSEALGGGIEAFF.

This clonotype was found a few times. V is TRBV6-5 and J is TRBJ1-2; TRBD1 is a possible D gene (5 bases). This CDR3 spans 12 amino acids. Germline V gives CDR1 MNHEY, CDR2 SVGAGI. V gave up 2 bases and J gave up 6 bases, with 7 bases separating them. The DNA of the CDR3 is TGTGCCAGCAGTTACGCGGGGGATGGCTACACCTTC. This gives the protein CASSYAGDGYTF.

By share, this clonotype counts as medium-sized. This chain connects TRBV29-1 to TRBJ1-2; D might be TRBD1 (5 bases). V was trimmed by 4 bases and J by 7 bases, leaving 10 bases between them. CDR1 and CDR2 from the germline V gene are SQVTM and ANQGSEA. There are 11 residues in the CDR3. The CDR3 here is CSVAQGSGYTF. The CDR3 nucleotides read TGCAGCGTTGCCCAGGGATCTGGCTACACCTTC.

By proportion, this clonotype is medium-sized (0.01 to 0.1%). The CDR3 here is CASEQGEGYGYTF. Here the CDR3 DNA reads TGTGCCAGTGAACAGGGGGAAGGCTATGGCTACACCTTC. The chain has TRBV7-2 and TRBJ1-2; 8 nucleotides agree with TRBD1. V was pared by 9 bases and J by 4 bases, with 7 bases of the junction left unmatched. CDR3 length equals 13 residues. CDR1 is SGHTA, CDR2 FQGNSA, per germline. The full variable domain, rest sourced from reference TRBV7-2 and TRBJ1-2, is GAGVSQSPSNKVTEKGKDVELRCDPISGHTALYWYRQSLGQGLEFLIYFQGNSAPDKSGLPSDRFSAERTGGSVSTLTIQRTQQEDSAVYLCASEQGEGYGYTFGSGTRLTVV.

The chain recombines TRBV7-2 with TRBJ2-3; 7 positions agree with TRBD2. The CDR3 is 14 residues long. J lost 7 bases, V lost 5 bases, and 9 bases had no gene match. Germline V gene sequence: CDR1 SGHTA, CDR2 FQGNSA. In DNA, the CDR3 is TGTGCCAGCAGCCCCACTTCTAGCGGAAATACGCAGTATTTT. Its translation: CASSPTSSGNTQYF. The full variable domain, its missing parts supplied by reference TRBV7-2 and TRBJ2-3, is GAGVSQSPSNKVTEKGKDVELRCDPISGHTALYWYRQSLGQGLEFLIYFQGNSAPDKSGLPSDRFSAERTGGSVSTLTIQRTQQEDSAVYLCASSPTSSGNTQYFGPGTRLTVL.

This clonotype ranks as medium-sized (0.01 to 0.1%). The CDR3 bases are TGCGCCAGCAGCATGACCAGGGGGCGCGTGTCGAGCACTGAAGCTTTCTTT. Translation gives CASSMTRGRVSSTEAFF. J is TRBJ1-1 and V is TRBV5-1; 8 bases are a match to TRBD1. The CDR3 is made up of 17 amino acids. Germline V gene lookup returns CDR1 SGHRS and CDR2 YFSETQ. With 4 bases clipped from V and 4 bases from J, the junction kept 15 bases outside the gene matches.

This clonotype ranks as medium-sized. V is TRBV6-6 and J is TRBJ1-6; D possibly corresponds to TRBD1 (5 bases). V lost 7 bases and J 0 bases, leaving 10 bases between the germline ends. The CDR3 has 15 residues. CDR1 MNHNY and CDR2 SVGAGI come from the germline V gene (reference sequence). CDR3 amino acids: CASKIDSSYNSPLHF. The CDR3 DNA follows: TGTGCCAGCAAAATCGACAGCTCCTATAATTCACCCCTCCACTTT.

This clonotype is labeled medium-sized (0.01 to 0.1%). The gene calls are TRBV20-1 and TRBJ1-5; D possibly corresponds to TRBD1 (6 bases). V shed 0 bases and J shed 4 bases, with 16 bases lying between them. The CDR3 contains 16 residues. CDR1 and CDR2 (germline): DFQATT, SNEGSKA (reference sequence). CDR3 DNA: TGCAGTGCTAGAGATGAACGGGGGGCTGGGAATCAGCCCCAGCATTTT. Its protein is CSARDERGAGNQPQHF.

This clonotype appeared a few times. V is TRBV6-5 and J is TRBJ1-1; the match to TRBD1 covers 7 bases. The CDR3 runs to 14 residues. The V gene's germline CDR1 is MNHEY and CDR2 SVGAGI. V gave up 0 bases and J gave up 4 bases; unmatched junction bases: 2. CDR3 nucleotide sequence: TGTGCCAGCAGTTACTCGACAGGGATCACTGAAGCTTTCTTT. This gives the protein CASSYSTGITEAFF.

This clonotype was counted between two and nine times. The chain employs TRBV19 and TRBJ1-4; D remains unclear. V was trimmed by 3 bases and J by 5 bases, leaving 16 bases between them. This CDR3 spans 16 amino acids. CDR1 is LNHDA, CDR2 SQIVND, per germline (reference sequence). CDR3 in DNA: TGTGCCAGTAGTATGCACGTCGCCCGGAAGAATGAAAAACTGTTTTTT. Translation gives CASSMHVARKNEKLFF.

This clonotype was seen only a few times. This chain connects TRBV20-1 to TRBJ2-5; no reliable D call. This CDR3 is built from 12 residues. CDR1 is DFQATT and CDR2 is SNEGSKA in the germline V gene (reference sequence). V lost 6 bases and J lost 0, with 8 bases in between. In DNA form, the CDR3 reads TGCAGTGCAACAGAGAACCAAGAGACCCAGTACTTC. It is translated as CSATENQETQYF.

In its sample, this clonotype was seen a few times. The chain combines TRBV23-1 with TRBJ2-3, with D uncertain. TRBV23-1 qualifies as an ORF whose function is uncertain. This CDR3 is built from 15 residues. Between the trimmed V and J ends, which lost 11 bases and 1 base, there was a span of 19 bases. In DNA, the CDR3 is TGCGCCGCTACCCCCCAAGACATCCGCACAGATACGCAGTATTTT. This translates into CAATPQDIRTDTQYF.

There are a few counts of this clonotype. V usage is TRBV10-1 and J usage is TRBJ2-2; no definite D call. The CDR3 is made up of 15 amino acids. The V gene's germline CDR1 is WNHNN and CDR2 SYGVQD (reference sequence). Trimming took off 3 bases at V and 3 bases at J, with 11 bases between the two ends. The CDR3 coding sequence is TGCGCCAGCAGTGAATCCCGATTTTACACCGGGGAGCTGTTTTTT. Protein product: CASSESRFYTGELFF.

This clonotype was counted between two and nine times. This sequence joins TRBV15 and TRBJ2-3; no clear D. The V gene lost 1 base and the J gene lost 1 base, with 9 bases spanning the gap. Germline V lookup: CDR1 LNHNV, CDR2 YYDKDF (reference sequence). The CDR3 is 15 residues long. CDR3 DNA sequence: TGTGCCACCAGCAGAGCTGGCAGCGGCACAGATACGCAGTATTTT. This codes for CATSRAGSGTDTQYF. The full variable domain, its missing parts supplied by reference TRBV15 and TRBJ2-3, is DAMVIQNPRYQVTQFGKPVTLSCSQTLNHNVMYWYQQKSSQAPKLLFHYYDKDFNNEADTPDNFQSRRPNTSFCFLDIRSPGLGDTAMYLCATSRAGSGTDTQYFGPGTRLTVL.

The CDR3 sequence is CASSQRGGSYEQYF. CDR3 nucleotide sequence: TGTGCCAGCAGCCAAAGGGGGGGGTCCTACGAGCAGTACTTC. This chain links TRBV14 with TRBJ2-7; D may be TRBD2 (7 bases). This CDR3 contains 14 residues. V lost 2 bases and J 1 base, leaving 9 bases between the germline ends. In germline, CDR1 is SGHDN, CDR2 FVKESK. The entire variable domain, with the rest obtained from reference TRBV14 and TRBJ2-7, is as follows: EAGVTQFPSHSVIEKGQTVTLRCDPISGHDNLYWYRRVMGKEIKFLLHFVKESKQDESGMPNNRFLAERTGGTYSTLKVQPAELEDSGVYFCASSQRGGSYEQYFGPGTRLTVT.

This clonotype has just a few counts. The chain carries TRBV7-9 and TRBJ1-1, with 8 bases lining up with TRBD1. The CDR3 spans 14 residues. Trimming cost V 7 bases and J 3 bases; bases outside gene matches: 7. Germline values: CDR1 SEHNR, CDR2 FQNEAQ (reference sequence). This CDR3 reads CASMDRERHTEAFF. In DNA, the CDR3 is TGTGCCAGCATGGACAGGGAGCGGCACACTGAAGCTTTCTTT. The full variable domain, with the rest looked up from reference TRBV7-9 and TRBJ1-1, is DTGVSQNPRHKITKRGQNVTFRCDPISEHNRLYWYRQTLGQGPEFLTYFQNEAQLEKSRLLSDRFSAERPKGSFSTLEIQRTEQGDSAMYLCASMDRERHTEAFFGQGTRLTVV.

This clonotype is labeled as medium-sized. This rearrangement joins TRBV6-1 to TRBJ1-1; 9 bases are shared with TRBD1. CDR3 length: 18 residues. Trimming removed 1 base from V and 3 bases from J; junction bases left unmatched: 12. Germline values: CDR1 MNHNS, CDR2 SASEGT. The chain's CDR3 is CASSEGIRQGGLDTEAFF. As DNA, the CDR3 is TGTGCCAGCAGTGAAGGTATCCGACAGGGGGGGTTGGACACTGAAGCTTTCTTT.

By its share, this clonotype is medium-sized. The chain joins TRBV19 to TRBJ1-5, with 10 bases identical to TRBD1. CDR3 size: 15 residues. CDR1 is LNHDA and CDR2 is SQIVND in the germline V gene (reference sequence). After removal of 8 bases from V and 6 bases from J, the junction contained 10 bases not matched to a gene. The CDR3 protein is CASGRQGAEGQPQHF. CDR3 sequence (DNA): TGTGCCAGTGGACGACAGGGGGCGGAGGGTCAGCCCCAGCATTTT.